This TCR beta chain emerged from a study of early T cells in non-severe SARS-CoV-2 infection. Study observations and caveats: Anti-spike CD8 responses were favored by VDJdb matching, which missed private and CD4 specificities.

Separate cDNA molecules each had unique molecular identifiers attached to them. Using its own MiXCR run on the 5' RACE reads, TCRdb lists one record per CDR3 protein. The repertoire consists of approximately 42,000 distinct CDR3 sequences, with over 5% occurring once and the leading ten covering around 12%. This clonotype was counted a few times. Antigen specificity is unknown. Germline CDR1 is ENHRY and CDR2 is SYGVKD. The CDR3 contains 13 residues. V dropped 7 bases and J dropped 6 bases, with 10 bases sitting between them. The receptor comes from an adult who was a healthcare worker with PCR-confirmed SARS-CoV-2 infection or an uninfected control (not recorded which). The sequenced material came from whole blood. The V gene is TRBV10-3, the J gene TRBJ1-6; no reliable D call. CDR3 sequence: CAINPDGNSPLHF. CDR3 DNA sequence: TGTGCCATCAACCCGGACGGTAATTCACCCCTCCACTTT.